The present TCR beta chain was sequenced within a study of blood T cells in healthy people across ages. General study findings and limits: Measured against age, TCR beta diversity per million T cells decreased in a roughly linear manner. Since the PBMCs were unsorted, naive and antigen-experienced cells could not be conclusively compared.

This clonotype has only a few counts. Its antigen is undetermined. A much larger clone lies one base from this, so it may be a read error. The second PCR ran about 6 to 12 cycles with a sample-barcoded 5' primer and J-beta primers. Each CDR3 protein gets one entry after TCRdb re-called the 5' RACE reads with MiXCR. The sample shows 1.5 million to 2 million distinct CDR3 sequences, approximately 30% of them seen only once. Every sample had a minimum of 7 million PBMCs isolated. Trimming took 8 bases from V and 5 from J; bases not matched to a gene: 4. The CDR3 runs 12 residues. Germline values: CDR1 MGHDK, CDR2 SYGVNS.

Material for sequencing was blood. The clonotype comes from a woman in her 30s in good health. The rearrangement uses TRBV25-1 and TRBJ2-5; TRBD2 aligns across 8 bases. As DNA, the CDR3 is TGTGCCAGCCAGCGGGAGCGGGAGACCCAGTACTTC. Protein: CASQRERETQYF.